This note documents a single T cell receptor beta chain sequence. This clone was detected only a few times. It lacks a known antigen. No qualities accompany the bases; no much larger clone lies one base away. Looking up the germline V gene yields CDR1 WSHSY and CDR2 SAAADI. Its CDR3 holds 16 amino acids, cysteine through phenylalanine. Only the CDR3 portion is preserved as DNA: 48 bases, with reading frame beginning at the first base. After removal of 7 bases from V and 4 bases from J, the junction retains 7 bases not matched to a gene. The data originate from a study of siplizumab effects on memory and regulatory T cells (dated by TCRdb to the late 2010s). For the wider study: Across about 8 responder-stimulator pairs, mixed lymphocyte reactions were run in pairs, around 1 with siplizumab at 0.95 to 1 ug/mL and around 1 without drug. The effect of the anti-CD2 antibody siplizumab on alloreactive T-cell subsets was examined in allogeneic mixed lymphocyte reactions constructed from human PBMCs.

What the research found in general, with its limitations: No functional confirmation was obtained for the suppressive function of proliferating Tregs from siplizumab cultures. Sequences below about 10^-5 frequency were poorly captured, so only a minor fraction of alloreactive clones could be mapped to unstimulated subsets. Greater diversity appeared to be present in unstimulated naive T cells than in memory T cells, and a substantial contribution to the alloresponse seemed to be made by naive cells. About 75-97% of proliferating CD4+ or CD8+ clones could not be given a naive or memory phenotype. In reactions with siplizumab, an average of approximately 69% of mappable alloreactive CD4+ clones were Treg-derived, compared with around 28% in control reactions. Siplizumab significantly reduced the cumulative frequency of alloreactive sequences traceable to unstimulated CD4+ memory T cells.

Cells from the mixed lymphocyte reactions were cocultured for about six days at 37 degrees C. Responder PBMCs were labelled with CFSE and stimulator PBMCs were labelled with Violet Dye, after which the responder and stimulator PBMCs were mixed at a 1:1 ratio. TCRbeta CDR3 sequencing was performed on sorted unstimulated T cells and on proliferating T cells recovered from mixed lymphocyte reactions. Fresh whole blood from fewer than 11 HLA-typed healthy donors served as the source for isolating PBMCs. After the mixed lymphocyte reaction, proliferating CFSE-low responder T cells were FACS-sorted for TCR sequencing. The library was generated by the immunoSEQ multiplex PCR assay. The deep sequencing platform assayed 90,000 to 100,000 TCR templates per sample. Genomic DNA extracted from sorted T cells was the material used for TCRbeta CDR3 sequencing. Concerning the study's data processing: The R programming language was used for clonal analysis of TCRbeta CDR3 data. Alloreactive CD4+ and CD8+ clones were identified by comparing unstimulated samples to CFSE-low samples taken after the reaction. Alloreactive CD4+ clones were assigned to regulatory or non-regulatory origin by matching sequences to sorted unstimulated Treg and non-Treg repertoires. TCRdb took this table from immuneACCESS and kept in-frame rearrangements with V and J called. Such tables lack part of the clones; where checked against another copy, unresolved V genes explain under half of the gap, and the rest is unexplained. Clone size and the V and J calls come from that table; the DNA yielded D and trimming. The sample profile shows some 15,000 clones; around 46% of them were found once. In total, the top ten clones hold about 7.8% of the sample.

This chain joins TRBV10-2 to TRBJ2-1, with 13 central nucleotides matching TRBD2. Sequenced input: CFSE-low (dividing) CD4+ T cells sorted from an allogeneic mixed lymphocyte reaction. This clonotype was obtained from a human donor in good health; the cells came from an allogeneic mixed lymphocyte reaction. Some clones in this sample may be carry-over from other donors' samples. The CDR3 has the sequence CASMRLAGGSYNEQFF. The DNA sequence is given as TGCGCCAGCATGCGACTAGCGGGAGGCTCATACAATGAGCAGTTCTTC.